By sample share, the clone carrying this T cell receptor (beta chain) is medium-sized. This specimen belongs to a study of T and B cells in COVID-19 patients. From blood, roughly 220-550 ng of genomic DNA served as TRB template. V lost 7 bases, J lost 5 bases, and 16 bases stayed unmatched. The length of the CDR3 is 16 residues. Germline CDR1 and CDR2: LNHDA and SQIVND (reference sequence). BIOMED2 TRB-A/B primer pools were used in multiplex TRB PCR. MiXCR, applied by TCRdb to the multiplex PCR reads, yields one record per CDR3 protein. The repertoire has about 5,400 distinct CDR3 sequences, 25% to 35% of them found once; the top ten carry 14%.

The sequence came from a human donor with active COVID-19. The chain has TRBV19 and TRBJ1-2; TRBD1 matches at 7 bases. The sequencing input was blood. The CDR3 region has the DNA TGTGCCAGTAACCCGGACAGGAGACGCCTTGGGTATGGCTACACCTTC. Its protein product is CASNPDRRRLGYGYTF.